The text below deals with one T cell receptor beta chain. The antigen it recognizes is unknown. Base qualities are not at hand, and no much larger clone is one base apart. Reading from cysteine to phenylalanine, the CDR3 counts 16 amino acids. The entry retains the CDR3 DNA only, 48 bases that are in frame from base 1. For CDR1 and CDR2, the germline V gene lists MDHEN and SYDVKM. The trim is 3 bases for V and 0 bases for J, with a gap of 12 bases between the germline ends. The library relied on multiplex PCR. The sequencing machine was an Illumina HiSeq 4000. iRepertoire HTBI primers and Arm-PCR amplification of CDR3 regions were used to construct TCR beta libraries. Gel purification was performed on PCR products prior to sequencing. The paper's data handling went like this. A total of fewer than 80 TRBV and more than twelve TRBJ segments were identified across samples and were used for gene usage analysis of CDR3 amino acid clonotypes. COPE and FqMerger were used to merge filtered high-quality paired reads into contigs. BLAST was used to align contigs to the IMGT TRBV, TRBD and TRBJ reference genes, and CDR3 was defined following IMGT. Clonotypes above 0.1% frequency were classified as highly expanded clones. Shannon entropy was used to measure repertoire diversity, and the Gini coefficient was used to measure V-J evenness. A clonotype was considered public if more than one individual shared it. TCRdb cleaned the public reads at Q25 with fastp, built clones with MiXCR and kept in-frame beta chains. CDR3 protein sequences are deduplicated, and each keeps its most common genes and DNA. The V and J calls shown here were made by TCRdb, not taken from the authors' results. The sample profile shows some 460,000 distinct CDR3 sequences; roughly 15% of them were found once. Clones ranked in the top ten supply 9% to 15% of the sample.

The sample belongs to a study of regulatory T cells in long-lasting Graves disease (dated by TCRdb to the early 2020s). Regarding the complete study: In the newly diagnosed Graves' disease group, patients had been taking antithyroid drugs for less than 3 months. Persistent Graves' disease patients were compared with newly diagnosed Graves' disease patients by peripheral blood TCR sequencing and RNA sequencing. The study was conducted in China and was registered as a clinical trial. A total of some 33 samples were covered by TCR sequencing, comprising roughly 13 persistent and around 20 newly diagnosed Graves' disease patients. Overall study results and their limits: Because the primary lesion, thyroid tissue, could not be accessed, the study looked at peripheral blood alone. Compared with newly diagnosed patients, patients with persistent Graves' disease had lower TCR Shannon entropy and fewer highly expanded clones, which suggests clonal expansion. Sequencing and analysis were limited to the TCR beta chain. Patients with persistent disease shared more public clonotypes (roughly 2,900) than newly diagnosed patients did (around 930). Persistent disease showed preferential use of TRBV28, TRBJ1-2 and TRBJ2-5, whereas newly diagnosed disease favored TRBV20-1 and TRBJ2-1. The authors acknowledged the small sample size as a limitation that may reduce accuracy.

According to the study, the label for this sample's time point signals: newly diagnosed GD, antithyroid drugs for less than 3 months. RNA was extracted from PBMCs in TRIzol for both TCR sequencing and RNA sequencing. Graves' disease was diagnosed according to American Thyroid Association guidelines. The patients came from an endocrinology department in Xi'an, China. Each patient gave 8.5 to 9.5 milliliters of peripheral blood, collected in an EDTA anticoagulant tube. Ficoll Paque Plus density gradient separation was used to isolate PBMCs, and no further T cell sorting was performed. RNA quality was checked with an Agilent 2100 Bioanalyzer and agarose gel, and concentration with a NanoDrop 2000. The same specimen was also included in a second study, on T cells in Graves' hyperthyroidism and ophthalmopathy. Per that second paper: A patient counted as having stable Graves' hyperthyroidism if no progression to ophthalmopathy occurred over 18 months of follow-up. Hyperthyroidism patients were newly diagnosed, with disease duration under 2 months, and aged 18 to 65 years. The study excluded patients with uncontrolled infections, other autoimmune diseases, pregnancy or lactation. Diagnoses relied on clinical symptoms, serum thyroxine and TRAb, thyroid ultrasound and orbital computed tomography. The first round of RT-PCR for the TCR CDR3 was performed with the HTBI primer set and the Qiagen OneStep RT-PCR kit. Most expanded thyroid clonotypes (frequency above 0.001) were also found in blood, which suggests that blood repertoires may mirror thyroid immune responses. A 13 V-J signature model separated ophthalmopathy from stable hyperthyroidism, with roughly 88% sensitivity and roughly 84% specificity in cross-validation and 80%/75% in testing. During validation, the model predicted progression to ophthalmopathy a median of approximately 7 months ahead of onset, with around 65% sensitivity and about 72% specificity. To identify distinguishing TCR V-J signatures, a discovery cohort of some 100 patients was used, comprising 40 to 45 with Graves' ophthalmopathy and around 57 with stable Graves' hyperthyroidism. Prospective prediction of ophthalmopathy was tested in an independent validation cohort of fewer than 20 hyperthyroidism patients and 17 patients who later progressed to ophthalmopathy. The 95 to 100 discovery patients were randomly divided into training and test sets at a 7:3 ratio. Thyroid tissue and blood T-cell repertoires from roughly six Graves' hyperthyroidism patients were also compared in the study. Once sampling was done, hyperthyroidism patients were given methimazole at a starting dose of 30 mg daily, whereas ophthalmopathy patients were given high-dose intravenous methylprednisolone. Libraries were constructed in a second round of multiplex PCR, after which size selection and purification were performed. Sequencing of the libraries was done on an Illumina HiSeq2000 using paired-end 100 bp reads. SOAPnuke was used to process the raw data, throwing out any read that contained adapters or uncalled bases, had a mean Phred below 15, or lacked an exact constant-primer or identifier match. COPE v1.2.5 was used to merge the high-quality paired reads, and each unique nucleotide sequence was defined as a clonotype. Clonotypes were aligned to IMGT TRBV, TRBD and TRBJ reference segments using MiTCR v1.1. The analysis included only V-J combinations with a frequency above 0.0001, which together covered over 98% of the repertoires. The TCS score was defined as the ratio of F50 (clonal expansion) to E x V (chaos), calculated using BLOSUM62-based TCRdist between CDR3 peptides within each V-J. Welch's t-statistics and random forest reduced fewer than 600 V-J features to 13, which were used in a naive Bayes classifier (R e1071). Sample size was not statistically predetermined, and investigators were not blinded to group allocation. According to the paper, TCR Vbeta CDR3 sequencing was carried out on 135 peripheral blood samples, which came from fewer than 50 ophthalmopathy, approximately 78 hyperthyroidism and approximately 17 progressor patients.

The rearranged segments are TRBV28 and TRBJ2-4; a tentative D call is TRBD1 (6 bases match). The source is a man in his forties with Graves disease. Donor details come from another sample of the same person, matched by shared clones. The sample consisted of peripheral blood mononuclear cells (PBMCs), taken at new diagnosis, from a patient treated with antithyroid drugs. CDR3 reads: CASSLLGDKAKNIQYF. The DNA sequence is given as TGTGCCAGCAGTTTGCTAGGGGACAAAGCCAAAAACATTCAGTACTTC.